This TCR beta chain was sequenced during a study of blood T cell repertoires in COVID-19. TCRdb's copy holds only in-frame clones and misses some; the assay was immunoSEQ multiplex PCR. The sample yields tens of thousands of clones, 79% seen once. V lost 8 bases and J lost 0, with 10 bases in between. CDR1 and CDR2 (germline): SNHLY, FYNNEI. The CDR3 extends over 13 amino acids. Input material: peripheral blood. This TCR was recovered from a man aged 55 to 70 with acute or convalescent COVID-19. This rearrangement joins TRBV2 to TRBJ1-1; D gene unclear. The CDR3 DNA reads TGTGCCAGCGTCCCGGGTCTGAACACTGAAGCTTTCTTT. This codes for CASVPGLNTEAFF.